This T cell receptor (beta chain) was observed in a study of beta chain features in type 1 diabetes. Study outcomes and limitations: Within each of all four CD4+ subsets, Type 1 diabetes patients had TCRB CDR3s that were moderately but significantly shorter.

The investigators reverse transcribed all of the isolated RNA, so they sequenced expressed TCRB transcripts. An average approximately 4 million reads came from naive, central memory and regulatory T cell samples. Here immunoSEQ multiplex PCR was the method, and the copy in TCRdb shows in-frame clones only, minus some. The sample lists about 340,000 clones, about 14% occurring once. This clone was detected a few times. Its specificity is not known. The CDR3 length is 13 residues. Per the germline V gene, CDR1 is SGHTA and CDR2 is FQGNSA. V lost 5 bases and J 5 bases, leaving 13 bases between the germline ends.

The sample taken for sequencing was naive CD4+ T cells from blood. The chain carries TRBV7-2 and TRBJ2-7; D perhaps matches TRBD2 (7 bases). The clonotype was recovered from a woman younger than 30 with type 1 diabetes. The CDR3 DNA reads TGTGCCAGCAGCCCGGGGGGCGGGGACGAGCAGTACGTC. Its protein is CASSPGGGDEQYV.